Listed here is a single T cell receptor beta chain. Per the authors' pipeline: Estimation of nucleated cell counts was performed using reference gene primer amplification. Generated by immunoSEQ multiplex PCR, the TCRdb table keeps only in-frame clones and is missing some. D and trimming were read from the DNA, whereas the V and J calls and clone size are those reported in that table. This sample yields approximately 130,000 clones, of which around 76% are seen a single time; 10% to 13% belongs to the top ten. This specimen belongs to a study of blood T cell repertoires in COVID-19. Across the study: Acute and convalescent COVID-19 samples came from the United States, Italy and Spain. Sources were T cells, B-cell-depleted T cells, or PBMCs; the material itself was cDNA or gDNA.

Germline assignment: CDR1 SGHNT and CDR2 YYREEE (reference sequence). V dropped 1 base and J dropped 5 bases, with 15 bases sitting between them. The CDR3 totals 15 residues. The chain is built from TRBV5-4 and TRBJ2-5; tentative D call: TRBD1 (5 bases). Sequenced: peripheral blood. The sequence came from a human donor in a cohort sampled during active COVID-19. This CDR3 is CASSLRQSGRETQYF. In DNA form, the CDR3 reads TGTGCCAGCAGCTTGCGACAGTCCGGGCGGGAGACCCAGTACTTC.